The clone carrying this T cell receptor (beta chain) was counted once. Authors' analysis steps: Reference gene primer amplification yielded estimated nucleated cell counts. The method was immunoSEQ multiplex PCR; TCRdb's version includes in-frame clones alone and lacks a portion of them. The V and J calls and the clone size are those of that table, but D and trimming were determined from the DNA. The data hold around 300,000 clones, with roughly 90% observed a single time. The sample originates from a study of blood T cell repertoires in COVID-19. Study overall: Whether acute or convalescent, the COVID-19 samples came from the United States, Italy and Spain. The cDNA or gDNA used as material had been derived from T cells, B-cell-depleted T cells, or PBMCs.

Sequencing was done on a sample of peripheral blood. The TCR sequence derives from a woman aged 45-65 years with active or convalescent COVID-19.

CDR3 loop: CASSWGGPNTGELFF. The CDR3 nucleotides read TGTGCCAGCAGTTGGGGGGGCCCGAACACCGGGGAGCTGTTTTTT. The chain is built from TRBV27 and TRBJ2-2, with a weak D call TRBD2 (7 bases). V lost 4 bases to trimming and J lost 0 bases, with 9 bases between them. CDR1 MNHEY and CDR2 SMNVEV come from the germline V gene (reference sequence). The CDR3 runs to 15 residues.